The clone carrying this T cell receptor (beta chain) was seen at least ten times. What it recognizes is unknown. TCR beta CDR3 sequences were amplified from RNA transcripts. Using the HTBI primer set, a first-round RT-PCR was run on the TCR CDR3. One entry per CDR3 protein, called by TCRdb with MiXCR from the multiplex PCR reads. The table has about 720,000 distinct CDR3 sequences, 15% to 20% seen once. The CDR3 sequence is 13 residues long. The ends were cut back, 7 bases at V and 2 bases at J, with 11 bases in the middle. The germline gives CDR1 GTSNPN, CDR2 SVGIG (reference sequence). PBMCs stemmed from less than 13 ml fresh peripheral blood. This sample is part of a study of T cells in Graves' hyperthyroidism and ophthalmopathy. The study's findings and limits: In simple terms, a model built on 13 V-J features told ophthalmopathy apart from stable hyperthyroidism.

V usage is TRBV30 and J usage is TRBJ2-2; D is ambiguous. The receptor was isolated from a woman between 45 and 65 years old with Graves' hyperthyroidism that later progressed to Graves' ophthalmopathy. Sequencing was performed on blood. CDR3 DNA: TGTGCCTCAAGTGACGGAAACACCGGGGAGCTGTTTTTT. Protein product: CASSDGNTGELFF.